Shown below are 16 T cell receptor beta chains from a single sample sequenced in a study of T cells in Graves' hyperthyroidism and ophthalmopathy. The source material, RNA transcripts, was used to amplify TCR beta CDR3 regions. During a first-round RT-PCR of the TCR CDR3, the HTBI primer set was used. Via MiXCR, TCRdb re-called the multiplex PCR reads, giving one row per CDR3 protein. The sample yields a few hundred thousand distinct CDR3 sequences, under 20% seen once. Specimen: blood. The receptors stem from a woman in her late teens or twenties with Graves' hyperthyroidism.

Many counts were recorded for this clonotype. The chain links TRBV5-1 to TRBJ2-7, with TRBD1 identical over 12 bases. Germline CDR1 reads SGHRS; CDR2 reads YFSETQ. This CDR3 has 15 amino acids. V gave up 3 bases and J gave up 6 bases; unmatched junction bases: 7. The CDR3, as DNA: TGCGCCAGCAGCTCCGGGGGGACAGGGGGCCTCGAGCAGTACTTC. Its protein product is CASSSGGTGGLEQYF.

The table lists this clonotype with many counts. J is TRBJ2-2 and V is TRBV29-1; D unclear. CDR3 length: 17 residues. Trimming cost V 7 bases and J 2 bases, with 23 bases left between them. CDR1 is SQVTM, CDR2 ANQGSEA, per germline. CDR3 loop: CSAATLDFGLNTGELFF. As DNA, the CDR3 is TGCAGCGCAGCGACACTCGATTTCGGATTAAACACCGGGGAGCTGTTTTTT.

In its sample, this clonotype was seen many times. The chain combines TRBV6-1 with TRBJ1-1, with D possibly being TRBD1 (6 bases). CDR3 size: 12 residues. Germline V gene sequence: CDR1 MNHNS, CDR2 SASEGT. The V gene lost 7 bases and the J gene lost 7 bases, with 13 bases spanning the gap. CDR3 sequence (DNA): TGTGCCAGCACCCCAAAACAGGGTGAAGCTTTCTTT. The encoded protein is CASTPKQGEAFF.

The chain joins TRBV11-2 to TRBJ2-2; no clear D. From germline, CDR1 is SGHAT and CDR2 FQNNGV. Trimming left V 5 bases short and J 2 bases short, with 21 bases between. The CDR3 totals 18 residues. The CDR3 protein is CASSPWLLDRHNTGELFF. The CDR3 nucleotides read TGTGCCAGCAGCCCGTGGTTACTTGACCGTCATAACACCGGGGAGCTGTTTTTT.

The sample holds many counts of this clonotype. The V and J genes are TRBV11-2 and TRBJ2-4, with D perhaps matching TRBD1 (6 bases). The CDR3 totals 16 residues. CDR1 and CDR2 (germline): SGHAT, FQNNGV. V lost 1 base and J 7 bases, leaving 17 bases between the germline ends. CDR3 bases: TGTGCCAGCAGCTTAGTGACCAGAGGGGGAACGAACATTCAGTACTTC. Translation gives CASSLVTRGGTNIQYF.

This clonotype was recorded at least ten times. The V gene is TRBV12-3 or TRBV12-4, the J gene TRBJ2-7; D might be TRBD2 (6 bases). The germline V and J ends were trimmed by 6 bases and 6 bases, with 24 bases remaining between them. The CDR3 is 16 residues long. CDR3 loop: CASSPPGLEGTGEQYF. The CDR3 DNA sequence: TGTGCCAGCAGCCCCCCGGGACTGGAGGGTACGGGCGAGCAGTACTTC.

This clonotype was observed many times. The rearrangement links TRBV7-9 to TRBJ2-4; 9 positions agree with TRBD2. In germline, CDR1 is SEHNR, CDR2 FQNEAQ (reference sequence). Trimming removed 5 bases from V and 8 bases from J; junction bases left unmatched: 7. The CDR3 has 14 amino acids. For the CDR3, the DNA is TGTGCCAGCAGCGGCAGGACTAGCGTCGACATTCAGTACTTC. Translation gives CASSGRTSVDIQYF. Complete variable domain (other parts from reference TRBV7-9 and TRBJ2-4): DTGVSQNPRHKITKRGQNVTFRCDPISEHNRLYWYRQTLGQGPEFLTYFQNEAQLEKSRLLSDRFSAERPKGSFSTLEIQRTEQGDSAMYLCASSGRTSVDIQYFGAGTRLSVL.

V gene TRBV6-4 combines with J gene TRBJ2-7, with 10 bases matching TRBD1. The CDR3 sequence is 16 residues long. V dropped 3 bases and J dropped 4; count of bases not matched to a gene: 9. The germline V gene has CDR1 MRHNA and CDR2 SNTAGT. CDR3 residues: CASSDSPDRGRYEQYF. CDR3 DNA sequence: TGTGCCAGCAGTGATTCCCCTGACAGGGGGCGTTACGAGCAGTACTTC.

This clonotype has a single count. The chain joins TRBV18 to TRBJ2-7; 11 nucleotides match TRBD1. The CDR3 contains 16 residues. The ends lost 0 bases at V and 4 bases at J; junction bases unmatched: 5. In germline, CDR1 is KGHSH, CDR2 LQKENI. CDR3 in amino acids: CASSPPGQGVVYEQYF. The CDR3 nucleotides read TGTGCCAGCTCACCACCGGGACAGGGGGTAGTATACGAGCAGTACTTC.

This clonotype occurred many times. The genes are TRBV20-1 and TRBJ2-5; 8 nucleotides match TRBD1. The junction had 12 bases not matched to a gene; V was cut back by 4 bases and J by 5 bases. CDR3 size: 15 residues. Germline CDR1 reads DFQATT; CDR2 reads SNEGSKA (reference sequence). CDR3 region: CSATPSGGHGETQYF. DNA for the CDR3: TGCAGTGCTACACCCTCAGGGGGCCACGGGGAGACCCAGTACTTC.

This clonotype was seen more than once but under ten times. This sequence joins TRBV3-1 and TRBJ1-5; no definite D call. Trimming took off 0 bases at V and 4 bases at J, with 4 bases between the two ends. CDR3 length: 13 residues. From germline, CDR1 is LGHDT and CDR2 YNNKEL (reference sequence). CDR3 sequence: CASSQDENQPQHF. The CDR3 region has the DNA TGTGCCAGCAGCCAAGATGAAAATCAGCCCCAGCATTTT.

This clonotype was recorded many times. J is TRBJ2-2 and V is TRBV5-1; tentatively, D is TRBD1 or TRBD2 (5 bases each). This CDR3 has 16 amino acids. V gave up 4 bases and J gave up 0 bases, with 13 bases separating them. Germline lookup yields CDR1 SGHRS and CDR2 YFSETQ. Here the CDR3 reads CASSRGRGANTGELFF. Here the CDR3 DNA reads TGCGCCAGCAGCAGAGGTCGGGGCGCGAACACCGGGGAGCTGTTTTTT. The full variable domain, in which reference TRBV5-1 and TRBJ2-2 provide the parts outside the CDR3, is KAGVTQTPRYLIKTRGQQVTLSCSPISGHRSVSWYQQTPGQGLQFLFEYFSETQRNKGNFPGRFSGRQFSNSRSEMNVSTLELGDSALYLCASSRGRGANTGELFFGEGSRLTVL.

Only a few counts were recorded for this clonotype. The chain combines TRBV12-3 or TRBV12-4 with TRBJ2-2, with D hard to call. This CDR3 region has 15 residues. V lost 3 bases, J lost 6 bases, and 14 bases lay in between. The CDR3 nucleotides are TGTGCCAGCAGTTTTACGGGTCCTGGGTCCGGGGAGCTGTTTTTT. This sequence encodes CASSFTGPGSGELFF.

This clonotype appeared many times. CDR3: CASRRWGNTGELFF. The DNA of the CDR3 is TGTGCCAGCAGGCGCTGGGGGAACACCGGGGAGCTGTTTTTT. The chain recombines TRBV2 with TRBJ2-2; D is undetermined. V was shortened by 6 bases and J by 1 base, with 9 bases between the two germline ends. This CDR3 contains 14 residues. Germline CDR1 is SNHLY and CDR2 is FYNNEI.

The rearrangement joins TRBV12-3 or TRBV12-4 to TRBJ1-5; D possibly corresponds to TRBD1 (6 bases). V lost 4 bases and J lost 8, with 12 bases in between. CDR3 length equals 13 residues. The CDR3 region has the DNA TGTGCCAGCAGTTACGGGGGCGGGAAGCCCCAGCATTTT. This encodes CASSYGGGKPQHF.

This clonotype was counted many times. The CDR3 bases are TGTGCCAGGAACTGCAAGGGAACTGAAGCTTTCTTT. Translating gives CARNCKGTEAFF. The rearrangement joins TRBV25-1 to TRBJ1-1; D is uncertain. V was pared by 9 bases and J by 5 bases, with 13 bases between. CDR3 length: 12 amino acids. Germline V lookup: CDR1 MGHDK, CDR2 SYGVNS.